The 2 T cell receptor beta chains given below trace back to one sample, sequenced in a study of Tregs in tolerant kidney transplant recipients (dated by TCRdb to the late 2010s). Related donors were used in the transplants with nonmyeloablative bone marrow transplantation, and mixed chimerism was transient in the human trials. The receptor library was made with the immunoSEQ multiplex PCR assay. In its TCRdb copy, this immuneACCESS table keeps in-frame sequences only and misses some clones. Where compared with another copy, unresolved V genes explain less than half of these, and the others have no known cause. This sample's records show 25,000 to 35,000 clones. In total, the top ten clones hold less than 2% of the sample. The sample consisted of CD4+ T cells from blood (PBMCs), taken 24 months after the transplant. The receptors were gathered from a human patient who received a combined kidney and bone marrow transplant. Some T cells may have been brought in with the graft after a transplant.

About this clone itself: Read sequence stops 3 residues before the CDR3 end, and the germline J gene provides the missing end. The chain links TRBV15 to TRBJ2-3; TRBD2 agrees at 9 bases. V was pared by 1 base and J by 4 bases, with 0 bases of the junction left unmatched. Looked up from germline, CDR1 is LNHNV and CDR2 is YYDKDF (reference sequence). The CDR3 covers 14 residues. The sequenced CDR3 bases are TGTGCCACCAGCAGAGTAGCGGGAGCAGATACG. This codes for CATSRVAGADT. The CDR3 in its entirety is CATSRVAGADTQYF.

As for this clone: The sequenced fragment ends 3 residues before the CDR3 boundary, so the rest is inferred from the germline J gene. This chain connects TRBV7-2 to TRBJ2-5; TRBD1 matches 9 bases. This CDR3 has 14 amino acids. Germline-derived CDR1 and CDR2 are SGHTA and FQGNSA. The V segment lost 5 bases and the J segment 3 bases; nucleotides outside the gene matches: 4. CDR3 loop: CASSAGTGKETQYF. Incomplete CDR3 DNA: TGTGCCAGCAGCGCCGGGACAGGGAAAGAGACC. The entire variable domain, with the rest obtained from reference TRBV7-2 and TRBJ2-5, is as follows: GAGVSQSPSNKVTEKGKDVELRCDPISGHTALYWYRQSLGQGLEFLIYFQGNSAPDKSGLPSDRFSAERTGGSVSTLTIQRTQQEDSAVYLCASSAGTGKETQYFGPGTRLLVL.